Below, 6 T cell receptor beta chains from the same sample are listed, as sequenced in a study of Ad26.COV2.S vaccination and SARS-CoV-2 variants. Regarding treatment: some 20 received Ad26.COV2.S at low or high dose, single or two shots; about 5 received placebo; per-sample allocation not given. The samples were gathered on day 63 after the first injection of vaccine or placebo. Libraries were prepared by immunoSEQ multiplex PCR; TCRdb keeps only in-frame clonotypes and omits some of them. In the table there are fewer than 400,000 clones, roughly nine tenths of which are singletons. This specimen was peripheral blood, taken in a trial of Ad26.COV2.S vaccine versus placebo. These receptors all stem from a person aged 18 to 59 who received the Ad26.COV2.S COVID-19 vaccine or a placebo.

This clone has only one observation. The rearrangement links TRBV7-6 to TRBJ1-3; D uncertain. The CDR3 is 15 residues long. CDR1 and CDR2 (germline): SGHVS, FNYEAQ. Deletions cut 6 bases from V and 0 bases from J, with 12 bases between. The CDR3 spells CASSRVGNSGNTIYF. Written as DNA, the CDR3 is TGTGCCAGCAGTCGAGTGGGCAACTCTGGAAACACCATATATTTT. Using reference TRBV7-6 and TRBJ1-3 for the parts outside the CDR3, the full variable domain is GAGVSQSPRYKVTKRGQDVALRCDPISGHVSLYWYRQALGQGPEFLTYFNYEAQQDKSGLPNDRFSAERPEGSISTLTIQRTEQRDSAMYRCASSRVGNSGNTIYFGEGSWLTVV.

The chain links TRBV5-4 to TRBJ1-2; unclear D gene. This CDR3 has 14 residues. Germline values: CDR1 SGHNT, CDR2 YYREEE (reference sequence). V shed 3 bases and J shed 1 base, with 10 bases lying between them. This CDR3 is CASSSTGINYGYTF. For the CDR3, the DNA is TGTGCCAGCAGCTCGACGGGGATTAACTATGGCTACACCTTC. The full variable domain, completed using reference TRBV5-4 and TRBJ1-2, is ETGVTQSPTHLIKTRGQQVTLRCSSQSGHNTVSWYQQALGQGPQFIFQYYREEENGRGNFPPRFSGLQFPNYSSELNVNALELDDSALYLCASSSTGINYGYTFGSGTRLTVV.

V is TRBV10-3 and J is TRBJ1-1; the D gene is possibly TRBD1 (5 bases). The CDR3 is 14 amino acids. Trimming removed 3 bases from V and 3 bases from J, with 11 bases in between. CDR1 ENHRY and CDR2 SYGVKD come from the germline V gene. The CDR3 sequence: CAISEGERDTEAFF. DNA of the CDR3: TGTGCCATCAGTGAAGGGGAGAGGGACACTGAAGCTTTCTTT.

This chain joins TRBV10-2 and TRBJ2-7; 8 bases fit TRBD1. Germline CDR1 and CDR2: WSHSY and SAAADI. Losses at the gene ends were 0 bases for V and 4 bases for J; bases not matched to a gene: 5. The CDR3 extends over 15 amino acids. As DNA, the CDR3 is TGCGCCAGCAGTGAGTCGGCAGGGGGCCCGTACGAGCAGTACTTC. Its protein product is CASSESAGGPYEQYF.

The chain has TRBV6-5 and TRBJ1-6, with D possibly matching TRBD1 (5 bases). The CDR3 is 15 amino acids. Germline V CDR1 and CDR2: MNHEY, SVGAGI. V lost 5 bases and J lost 11, with 19 bases in between. The CDR3 nucleotides are TGTGCCAGCAGTCCATCGACAGCCTCGAACGCACCCCTCCACTTT. Translated, it gives CASSPSTASNAPLHF.

The chain combines TRBV6-5 with TRBJ2-3, with 8 bases lining up with TRBD2. V was pared by 6 bases and J by 4 bases, with 6 bases of the junction left unmatched. From germline, CDR1 is MNHEY and CDR2 SVGAGI. CDR3 length: 14 residues. CDR3 DNA sequence: TGTGCCAGCAGCCCGGGGGGGAGGGCAGATACGCAGTATTTT. Protein: CASSPGGRADTQYF.